This T cell receptor beta chain was sequenced in a study of T-cell reconstitution after alpha-beta-depleted transplantation in children. V lost 0 bases, J lost 4 bases, and 9 bases lay in between. CDR1 and CDR2 from the germline V gene are MGHRA and YSYEKL. This CDR3 has 15 amino acids. This clonotype was found a few times. Unique molecular identifiers were used to barcode this TCRbeta library. Each CDR3 protein is one row after TCRdb ran MiXCR on the PCR reads. The table lists nearly 550,000 distinct CDR3 sequences, approximately 16% of them singletons, with 3% to 4% in the top ten. Here the sequenced sample was PBMCs from the stem cell graft donor, taken from the stem cell graft. The source of this sequence is a human donor who donated a stem cell graft to a child with acute lymphoblastic leukemia. The chain carries TRBV4-1 and TRBJ2-2; tentatively, D is TRBD2 (5 bases). The CDR3: CASSQDDGLTGELFF. CDR3 nucleotide sequence: TGCGCCAGCAGCCAAGATGATGGACTCACCGGGGAGCTGTTTTTT.